The 21 T cell receptor beta chains listed next were all sequenced from one sample in a study of siplizumab effects on memory and regulatory T cells (dated by TCRdb to the late 2010s). The library was built by means of the immunoSEQ multiplex PCR assay. In TCRdb, the immuneACCESS table is reduced to in-frame sequences with V and J assigned. These tables do not hold every clone; where another copy was compared, an unresolved V gene accounts for under half, and the others remain unexplained. Recorded for this sample are about 100,000 clones; approximately 94% of them occurred a single time. 1% to 1.5% of the sample comes from the top ten. Sequencing used non-Treg CD4+ T cells sorted from blood. What the cell subset or site label conveys for this sample: FACS-sorted unstimulated CD4+ non-regulatory T cells. These receptors originate from a human donor in good health.

The V gene is TRBV30, the J gene TRBJ2-7; 10 bases map to TRBD2. Germline V gene data show CDR1 as GTSNPN and CDR2 as SVGIG (reference sequence). J gave up 4 bases and V 2 bases, and 8 bases lay outside the gene matches. This CDR3 has 15 residues. The DNA for the CDR3 is TGTGCCTGGAGTCAGGGACTAGCGAGTAGATACGAGCAGTACTTC. Translated, it gives CAWSQGLASRYEQYF.

This chain uses TRBV18 with TRBJ1-1; no clear D. V lost 3 bases and J 0 bases, leaving 14 bases between the germline ends. The germline V gene encodes CDR1 KGHSH and CDR2 LQKENI. This CDR3 has 16 residues. The CDR3 here is CASSPSGPAVNTEAFF. As DNA, the CDR3 is TGTGCCAGCTCACCTAGCGGGCCAGCAGTGAACACTGAAGCTTTCTTT.

This clone showed up just a few times. The chain carries TRBV5-1 and TRBJ1-5; 8 nucleotides match TRBD1. The J segment lost 2 bases and the V segment lost 4 bases, leaving 2 bases of the junction unmatched. The CDR3 is 14 amino acids. Germline-derived CDR1 and CDR2 are SGHRS and YFSETQ. The CDR3 reads CASSVQGGNQPQHF. Here the CDR3 DNA reads TGCGCCAGCAGCGTACAGGGGGGCAATCAGCCCCAGCATTTT. Looking up the rest from reference TRBV5-1 and TRBJ1-5 gives the full variable domain: KAGVTQTPRYLIKTRGQQVTLSCSPISGHRSVSWYQQTPGQGLQFLFEYFSETQRNKGNFPGRFSGRQFSNSRSEMNVSTLELGDSALYLCASSVQGGNQPQHFGDGTRLSIL.

J is TRBJ1-5 and V is TRBV7-2; D gene ambiguous. Germline V gives CDR1 SGHTA, CDR2 FQGNSA. The CDR3 is made up of 15 amino acids. Trimming cost V 4 bases and J 0 bases, with 10 bases left between them. CDR3 nucleotide sequence: TGTGCCAGCAGCTGGACCGAAAATAGCAATCAGCCCCAGCATTTT. It specifies CASSWTENSNQPQHF.

The CDR3 DNA sequence: TGTGCCAGCAGCTTAAGCAGGAGGGAGCAGTACTTC. This sequence encodes CASSLSRREQYF. This chain links TRBV7-6 with TRBJ2-7, with a possible D match to TRBD2 (5 bases). This CDR3 comprises 12 residues. The germline gives CDR1 SGHVS, CDR2 FNYEAQ. The V end was cut by 2 bases, the J end by 7 bases, with 9 bases between.

This rearrangement joins TRBV6-1 to TRBJ2-7, with 7 bases lining up with TRBD1. CDR1 is MNHNS, CDR2 SASEGT, per germline. The V gene end was trimmed by 5 bases and the J gene end by 5 bases; junction bases not matched to a gene: 6. This CDR3 is 13 amino acids long. CDR3 sequence: CASSTQGTDEQYF. CDR3 coding DNA: TGTGCCAGCAGTACACAGGGGACGGACGAGCAGTACTTC.

V and J are TRBV21-1 and TRBJ2-1; no DNA check was done on the table's D call, TRBD2. TRBV21-1 is tagged as a pseudogene. The CDR3 consists of 12 residues. The CDR3 DNA reads as TGTGCCAGTTTTAGCGGGAGCAATGAGCAGTTCTTC. This codes for CASFSGSNEQFF.

The chain has TRBV10-1 and TRBJ2-3; D is possibly TRBD1 (6 bases). CDR3 length equals 14 residues. V was shortened by 5 bases and J by 1 base, with 10 bases between the two germline ends. CDR1 is WNHNN, CDR2 SYGVQD, per germline (reference sequence). CDR3 in DNA: TGCGCCAGCAGTCACAGGGCCCGCACAGATACGCAGTATTTT. This encodes CASSHRARTDTQYF.

This chain links TRBV9 with TRBJ2-3; 10 bases agree with TRBD2. The V gene end was trimmed by 0 bases and the J gene end by 6 bases; junction bases not matched to a gene: 7. CDR1 SGDLS and CDR2 YYNGEE come from the germline V gene. The CDR3 has 16 amino acids. The CDR3 spells CASSVVSSGGRDTQYF. The CDR3 nucleotides read TGTGCCAGCAGCGTAGTCTCTAGCGGGGGACGGGATACGCAGTATTTT.

This chain uses TRBV19 with TRBJ1-1, with 7 bases aligning to TRBD1. The CDR3 loop spans 17 amino acids. The V segment lost 7 bases and the J segment 0 bases; nucleotides outside the gene matches: 14. Germline-derived CDR1 and CDR2 are LNHDA and SQIVND (reference sequence). The CDR3, as DNA: TGTGCCAGTACCAAACACAGGGGTGGGGGCATGAACACTGAAGCTTTCTTT. Amino acids: CASTKHRGGGMNTEAFF.

This rearrangement joins TRBV27 to TRBJ1-4; 8 bases fit TRBD1. Germline V CDR1 and CDR2: MNHEY, SMNVEV (reference sequence). The CDR3 totals 13 residues. The V and J ends lost 10 bases and 10 bases, in that order; junction bases with no gene match: 11. The CDR3 spells CATYQQGGGKLFF. As DNA, the CDR3 is TGTGCCACCTACCAACAGGGGGGCGGAAAACTGTTTTTT. Variable domain in full (rest from reference TRBV27 and TRBJ1-4): EAQVTQNPRYLITVTGKKLTVTCSQNMNHEYMSWYRQDPGLGLRQIYYSMNVEVTDKGDVPEGYKVSRKEKRNFPLILESPSPNQTSLYFCATYQQGGGKLFFGSGTQLSVL.

The rearrangement joins TRBV7-3 to TRBJ1-1; possibly TRBD1 for D (5 bases). The CDR3 covers 15 residues. Trimming pared 5 bases from V and 11 bases from J, leaving 24 bases between. The germline gives CDR1 SGHTA, CDR2 FQGTGA. The CDR3 region is CASSMGGGGGRSAFF. The CDR3 DNA reads as TGTGCCAGCAGCATGGGTGGTGGGGGAGGTCGATCGGCTTTCTTT.

In nucleotides, the CDR3 is TGTGCCAGCAGTGAAAGGAATTCGGCTAACTATGGCTACACCTTC. Its translation: CASSERNSANYGYTF. The gene calls are TRBV6-1 and TRBJ1-2, with D hard to call. Germline CDR1 and CDR2: MNHNS and SASEGT. The CDR3 runs 15 residues. Trimming stripped 2 bases from V and 0 bases from J, with 10 bases between.

The chain combines TRBV5-4 with TRBJ2-7, with 8 bases matching TRBD2. Germline CDR1 SGHNT, CDR2 YYREEE (reference sequence). This CDR3 region has 16 residues. The junction had 7 bases not matched to a gene; V was cut back by 2 bases and J by 0 bases. The CDR3 reads CASSFGGAGGSYEQYF. CDR3 DNA sequence: TGTGCCAGCAGCTTTGGGGGGGCGGGAGGCTCCTACGAGCAGTACTTC.

This rearrangement joins TRBV19 to TRBJ2-5, with 10 bases lining up with TRBD1. J was trimmed by 5 bases and V by 4 bases; bases with no gene match: 7. The germline V gene encodes CDR1 LNHDA and CDR2 SQIVND (reference sequence). This CDR3 is 15 amino acids long. CDR3 amino acids: CASSRGQGSVETQYF. The CDR3, as DNA: TGTGCCAGTAGTAGGGGACAGGGGTCCGTGGAGACCCAGTACTTC.

The gene calls are TRBV14 and TRBJ2-5, with D perhaps being TRBD1 or TRBD2 (5 bases each). From germline, CDR1 is SGHDN and CDR2 FVKESK. This CDR3 spans 13 amino acids. Trimming stripped 4 bases from V and 5 bases from J, with 11 bases between. CDR3 loop: CASSRGSSETQYF. CDR3 coding DNA: TGTGCCAGCAGCCGGGGGAGTTCGGAGACCCAGTACTTC.

The genes are TRBV12-5 and TRBJ1-1; possibly TRBD1 for D (6 bases). Deletions cut 5 bases from V and 4 bases from J, with 20 bases between. Germline V lookup: CDR1 LGHNT, CDR2 FRNRAP. The CDR3 runs 16 residues. The chain's CDR3 is CASGVGARRYGTEAFF. CDR3 DNA sequence: TGTGCTAGTGGTGTGGGGGCTCGTCGGTATGGCACTGAAGCTTTCTTT.

The gene calls are TRBV7-2 and TRBJ1-1, with D unresolved. The V end lost 3 bases, the J end lost 6 bases, and 11 bases lay between the germline ends. Germline-derived CDR1 and CDR2 are SGHTA and FQGNSA. The CDR3 sequence is 13 residues long. The chain's CDR3 is CASSFRRDAEAFF. The CDR3 region has the DNA TGTGCCAGCAGCTTTAGGCGAGACGCTGAAGCTTTCTTT.

The chain's CDR3 is CASSEDRTETQYF. In nucleotides, the CDR3 is TGTGCCAGCAGCGAGGACAGGACGGAGACCCAGTACTTC. V is TRBV5-5 and J is TRBJ2-5; TRBD1 matches 7 bases. V gave up 4 bases and J gave up 5 bases; unmatched junction bases: 5. Germline lookup yields CDR1 SGHKS and CDR2 YYEKEE (reference sequence). The CDR3 is made up of 13 amino acids.

The chain uses TRBV9 and TRBJ2-1, with 7 bases identical to TRBD2. Looked up from germline, CDR1 is SGDLS and CDR2 is YYNGEE. Losses at the gene ends were 0 bases for V and 8 bases for J; bases not matched to a gene: 11. This CDR3 has 16 residues. For the CDR3, the DNA is TGTGCCAGCAGCGTAGTGGGGGACTACCTGGGGCATGAGCAGTTCTTC. Its protein is CASSVVGDYLGHEQFF.

The chain employs TRBV7-9 and TRBJ1-1; possible D gene TRBD1, 6 bases. Trimming cost V 6 bases and J 5 bases, with 22 bases left between them. The CDR3 has 16 residues. CDR1 is SEHNR, CDR2 FQNEAQ, per germline (reference sequence). CDR3 coding DNA: TGTGCCAGCAGACCCCGGTTGGGGGGCTCGGGAACTGAAGCTTTCTTT. Its protein product is CASRPRLGGSGTEAFF.